Shown below are 20 T cell receptor beta chains from a single sample sequenced in a study of T-cell memory formation after mild COVID-19. TCRdb ran MiXCR on the 5' RACE reads and lists one entry per CDR3 protein. The table lists fewer than 350,000 distinct CDR3 sequences, about a sixth of them singletons. Sequencing input: PBMCs or a T cell subset sorted from them (not recorded which). The source of these receptors is a young man who had mild COVID-19 (a few samples of this study predate the infection). Cell type and time point are not known.

This clonotype was picked up a small number of times. The chain uses TRBV9 and TRBJ2-5; D may be TRBD2 (5 bases). V dropped 1 base and J dropped 4 bases, with 11 bases sitting between them. This CDR3 contains 14 residues. CDR1 is SGDLS and CDR2 is YYNGEE in the germline V gene. DNA of the CDR3: TGTGCCAGCAGCGTATCGAGGGAGACAGAGACCCAGTACTTC. It is translated as CASSVSRETETQYF.

This clonotype was seen only a few times. The chain combines TRBV6-5 with TRBJ2-1; tentative D call: TRBD1 (6 bases). The CDR3 runs to 13 residues. V gave up 4 bases and J gave up 6 bases, with 10 bases separating them. CDR1 MNHEY and CDR2 SVGAGI come from the germline V gene. CDR3 protein: CASSSTGLNEQFF. The CDR3 DNA sequence: TGTGCCAGCAGTTCAACAGGGCTCAATGAGCAGTTCTTC.

This clonotype was seen only a few times. V is TRBV6-6 and J is TRBJ2-2; 8 nucleotides agree with TRBD1. The ends lost 6 bases at V and 4 bases at J; junction bases unmatched: 7. Per the germline V gene, CDR1 is MNHNY and CDR2 is SVGAGI (reference sequence). The CDR3 runs 15 residues. CDR3 DNA: TGTGCCAGCAGGACCGACAGGGGAGGCACCGGGGAGCTGTTTTTT. Its protein product is CASRTDRGGTGELFF.

The V and J genes are TRBV12-3 or TRBV12-4 and TRBJ2-7, with D possibly TRBD2 on 6 matching bases. The CDR3 consists of 14 residues. V lost 3 bases and J lost 0, with 9 bases in between. DNA for the CDR3: TGTGCCAGCAGTTTGTCGGGGGTCTCCTACGAGCAGTACGTC. This gives the protein CASSLSGVSYEQYV.

This clonotype was detected only a few times. V and J are TRBV23-1 and TRBJ2-3; a weak D match, TRBD2 (6 bases). TRBV23-1 is labeled an ORF, and its function is uncertain. The CDR3 covers 15 residues. V gave up 4 bases and J gave up 1 base, with 12 bases separating them. DNA of the CDR3: TGCGCCAGCAGTCTGGTGGGGACTCGCACAGATACGCAGTATTTT. This sequence encodes CASSLVGTRTDTQYF.

This clonotype was seen a few times. This chain uses TRBV23-1 with TRBJ2-2, with 7 bases matching TRBD1. TRBV23-1 is sorted into the ORF group, with uncertain function. With V trimmed by 4 bases and J by 5 bases, 7 bases remained unmatched. CDR3 length: 15 amino acids. CDR3 DNA sequence: TGCGCCAGCAGTCCGCGACAGGGTGGGACCGGGGAGCTGTTTTTT. It encodes CASSPRQGGTGELFF.

This clonotype has just one count. The chain uses TRBV19 and TRBJ1-1; D remains unclear. Trimming stripped 7 bases from V and 1 base from J, with 13 bases between. CDR3 length: 14 amino acids. Germline assignment: CDR1 LNHDA and CDR2 SQIVND (reference sequence). CDR3 residues: CASTTLAENTEAFF. The DNA of the CDR3 is TGTGCCAGTACCACCCTAGCGGAGAACACTGAAGCTTTCTTT.

CDR3 residues: CASSQWGLGRETQYF. CDR3 bases: TGTGCCAGCAGCCAGTGGGGACTAGGTCGGGAGACCCAGTACTTC. The chain carries TRBV9 and TRBJ2-5, with 8 bases fitting TRBD2. CDR1 is SGDLS and CDR2 is YYNGEE in the germline V gene. The CDR3 runs to 15 residues. Trimming cost V 4 bases and J 5 bases; bases outside gene matches: 10. Using reference TRBV9 and TRBJ2-5 for the parts outside the CDR3, the full variable domain is DSGVTQTPKHLITATGQRVTLRCSPRSGDLSVYWYQQSLDQGLQFLIQYYNGEERAKGNILERFSAQQFPDLHSELNLSSLELGDSALYFCASSQWGLGRETQYFGPGTRLLVL.

This clonotype has only a few counts. This chain joins TRBV7-3 and TRBJ2-1, with D perhaps matching TRBD2 (5 bases). Deletions cut 3 bases from V and 5 bases from J, with 14 bases between. Per the germline V gene, CDR1 is SGHTA and CDR2 is FQGTGA. The length of the CDR3 is 15 residues. CDR3 protein: CASSFSPRGNNEQFF. CDR3 in DNA: TGTGCCAGCAGCTTTTCACCCCGGGGTAACAATGAGCAGTTCTTC.

The chain uses TRBV7-8 and TRBJ2-1, with D tentatively TRBD2 (5 bases). V was cut by 10 bases and J by 0 bases, with 16 bases left in between. The CDR3 contains 15 residues. The germline gives CDR1 SGHVS, CDR2 FQNEAQ. CDR3 residues: CATRPGSSSYNEQFF. CDR3 nucleotides: TGTGCCACCCGACCGGGGTCAAGCTCCTACAATGAGCAGTTCTTC.

This clonotype was picked up a small number of times. The chain combines TRBV4-3 with TRBJ1-1, with 8 bases lining up with TRBD1. V was clipped by 0 bases and J by 1 base; unmatched bases: 4. Germline CDR1 and CDR2: LGHNA and YSLEER. The CDR3 totals 16 residues. CDR3 nucleotide sequence: TGCGCCAGCAGCCAAGATAGGACAGGGACGAACACTGAAGCTTTCTTT. Residues: CASSQDRTGTNTEAFF.

This clonotype was picked up a small number of times. V gene TRBV12-3 or TRBV12-4 combines with J gene TRBJ1-1; D is undetermined. V was shortened by 4 bases and J by 4 bases, with 10 bases between the two germline ends. The CDR3 has 13 amino acids. The chain's CDR3 is CASSSGGPTEAFF. The CDR3 DNA follows: TGTGCCAGCAGTTCGGGAGGCCCCACTGAAGCTTTCTTT.

This clonotype came up a few times. The CDR3 sequence is CASGLAGTDTQYF. CDR3 bases: TGTGCCAGTGGACTAGCGGGGACAGATACGCAGTATTTT. The chain links TRBV14 to TRBJ2-3; 12 nucleotides agree with TRBD2. The CDR3 has 13 amino acids. J gave up 3 bases and V 9 bases, and 1 base lay outside the gene matches. Germline V gene lookup returns CDR1 SGHDN and CDR2 FVKESK.

Only a few counts were recorded for this clonotype. V and J are TRBV6-1 and TRBJ2-7; D gene uncertain. The V end lost 6 bases, the J end lost 5 bases, and 20 bases lay between the germline ends. CDR3 length: 15 amino acids. The germline CDR1 and CDR2 sequences are MNHNS and SASEGT. The CDR3 loop is CASRNTETAPNEQYV. Written as DNA, the CDR3 is TGTGCCAGCAGGAATACGGAGACCGCGCCCAACGAGCAGTACGTC.

This clonotype was picked up many times. The chain combines TRBV4-1 with TRBJ2-3; D is unresolved. This CDR3 spans 19 amino acids. Trimming cost V 4 bases and J 0 bases, with 23 bases left between them. CDR1 MGHRA and CDR2 YSYEKL come from the germline V gene. The CDR3, as DNA: TGCGCCAGCAGCCTTACCTGGGGATTCTATAAATCTAGCACAGATACGCAGTATTTT. It encodes CASSLTWGFYKSSTDTQYF.

The rearrangement links TRBV12-3 or TRBV12-4 to TRBJ1-2; the D gene is possibly TRBD1 (6 bases). The CDR3 runs 14 residues. Trimming stripped 3 bases from V and 4 bases from J, with 12 bases between. CDR3 sequence (DNA): TGTGCCAGCAGTTTTGTGGGCAGGGGCTATGGCTACACCTTC. This gives the protein CASSFVGRGYGYTF.

This clonotype was observed a handful of times. This CDR3 is CASRVLAGLYEQYF. CDR3 bases: TGTGCCAGCAGGGTACTAGCGGGCCTCTACGAGCAGTACTTC. This chain uses TRBV2 with TRBJ2-7, with 9 bases that match TRBD2. In germline, CDR1 is SNHLY, CDR2 FYNNEI. After removal of 6 bases from V and 3 bases from J, the junction contained 6 bases not matched to a gene. The CDR3 spans 14 residues.

This clonotype was seen only a few times. V is TRBV11-2 and J is TRBJ2-3; 7 bases agree with TRBD2. The CDR3 length is 14 residues. Per germline, CDR1 SGHAT and CDR2 FQNNGV. Unmatched junction bases numbered 5, after V lost 0 bases and J lost 8 bases. CDR3 sequence (DNA): TGTGCCAGCAGCTTAGAAAGCGGGGCAGGTACGCAGTATTTT. Protein sequence: CASSLESGAGTQYF.

This chain joins TRBV29-1 and TRBJ1-1; no definite D call. Germline V gives CDR1 SQVTM, CDR2 ANQGSEA. The ends were cut back, 6 bases at V and 5 bases at J, with 16 bases in the middle. This CDR3 comprises 13 residues. CDR3 DNA: TGCAGCGTCTCGGGCTCCACGTGGACTGAAGCTTTCTTT. It encodes CSVSGSTWTEAFF.

This clonotype has a handful of counts. One end of the junction does not line up with germline, which may come from a read error. The gene calls are TRBV6-2 or TRBV6-3 and TRBJ2-7; D remains unclear. The germline V gene encodes CDR1 MNHEY and CDR2 SVGEGT. The length of the CDR3 is 11 residues. The CDR3 is CASSGGRPYAF. CDR3 coding DNA: TGTGCCAGCAGTGGCGGTAGACCCTACGCCTTC.